The next 25 T cell receptor beta chains were all read from a single sample in a study of CD8+CD57+ T cells in acquired aplastic anemia (dated by TCRdb to the late 2010s). The reads were generated on an Illumina HiSeq 2000. Genomic DNA served as template for TCR beta VDJ combination and CDR3 sequence profiling. TCRdb trimmed public reads at Q25 via fastp, called clones via MiXCR and kept in-frame beta chains. Each CDR3 protein gets just one entry, which takes the most common genes and DNA from the rows behind it. The sample table holds 150,000 to 200,000 distinct CDR3 sequences, of which approximately 48% were seen once. Of the sample, more than 1.5% is held by the ten largest clones. The patients picked for sequencing were ones in whom flow cytometry had shown an expansion of CD8+CD57+ cells. Sample: sorted CD4+, CD8+, or CD8+CD57+ T cells (not recorded which) from PBMCs. These receptors originate from a human donor with aplastic anemia.

This clonotype was seen ten or more times. The chain recombines TRBV2 with TRBJ2-7; D is ambiguous. CDR1 is SNHLY, CDR2 FYNNEI, per germline. V lost 5 bases, J lost 3 bases, and 2 bases lay in between. The length of the CDR3 is 10 residues. In nucleotides, the CDR3 is TGTGCCAGCAGTTTCTACGAGCAGTACTTC. It is translated as CASSFYEQYF.

This chain uses TRBV9 with TRBJ2-7, with D perhaps assigned TRBD1 or TRBD2 (5 bases each). The CDR3 loop spans 14 amino acids. V shed 2 bases and J shed 5 bases, with 14 bases lying between them. Looked up from germline, CDR1 is SGDLS and CDR2 is YYNGEE. The CDR3 DNA sequence: TGTGCCAGCAGCGTTCGTGGGGGTATCAACGAGCAGTACTTC. As protein: CASSVRGGINEQYF.

As concerns this clonotype: A much larger clone differs by one base, so this may be a read error. The chain has TRBV6-1 and TRBJ2-7; TRBD2 might be the D (6 bases). This CDR3 comprises 15 residues. V was clipped by 2 bases and J by 6 bases, with 17 bases between them. Germline CDR1 reads MNHNS; CDR2 reads SASEGT. CDR3 sequence: CASSELAIGSPEQYF. The CDR3 DNA sequence: TGTGCCAGCAGTGAATTGGCTATCGGGAGCCCCGAGCAGTACTTC.

The rearrangement uses TRBV29-1 and TRBJ2-2, with D tentatively TRBD2 (6 bases). The germline CDR1 and CDR2 sequences are SQVTM and ANQGSEA. Trimming took off 5 bases at V and 3 bases at J, with 13 bases between the two ends. The CDR3 is 14 residues long. The CDR3 region has the DNA TGCAGCGTTCAAAGGGACTCTTACACCGGGGAGCTGTTTTTT. Its translation is CSVQRDSYTGELFF.

The sample holds a few counts of this clonotype. V gene TRBV24-1 combines with J gene TRBJ2-3, with a weak D call TRBD1 (6 bases). The germline V gene has CDR1 KGHDR and CDR2 SFDVKD. This CDR3 region has 14 residues. V lost 6 bases, J lost 0 bases, and 9 bases lay in between. CDR3 sequence (DNA): TGTGCCACCAGTATCGGGACAAGCACAGATACGCAGTATTTT. This sequence encodes CATSIGTSTDTQYF.

The V gene is TRBV19, the J gene TRBJ1-2; D perhaps matches TRBD1 (6 bases). Between the trimmed V and J ends, which lost 7 bases and 4 bases, there was a span of 13 bases. The germline gives CDR1 LNHDA, CDR2 SQIVND (reference sequence). This CDR3 has 13 amino acids. The CDR3 loop is CASIGTGTYGYTF. The CDR3 DNA reads TGTGCCAGTATAGGAACAGGGACCTATGGCTACACCTTC.

This clonotype was counted ten times or more. The chain couples TRBV6-1 to TRBJ1-3, with D tentatively TRBD1 (5 bases). CDR3 length equals 15 residues. Trimming took 0 bases from V and 0 from J, leaving 6 bases between them. Germline CDR1 MNHNS, CDR2 SASEGT. The CDR3 coding sequence is TGTGCCAGCAGTGAAGCGCAGGGCTCTGGAAACACCATATATTTT. Encoded protein: CASSEAQGSGNTIYF.

The rearrangement links TRBV7-8 to TRBJ2-3, with D possibly matching TRBD1 (5 bases). This CDR3 comprises 13 residues. Germline values: CDR1 SGHVS, CDR2 FQNEAQ. The V and J ends lost 8 bases and 0 bases respectively, with 9 bases between them. This chain's CDR3 is CASGAESTDTQYF. The CDR3 nucleotides are TGTGCCAGCGGGGCAGAGAGCACAGATACGCAGTATTTT.

This clonotype was counted between two and nine times. J is TRBJ2-2 and V is TRBV28, with D unresolved. The CDR3 extends over 15 amino acids. Germline V gene data show CDR1 as MDHEN and CDR2 as SYDVKM. Trimming cost V 2 bases and J 0 bases, with 7 bases left between them. This CDR3 is CASSLRPPNTGELFF. The CDR3 nucleotides are TGTGCCAGCAGTTTACGCCCGCCGAACACCGGGGAGCTGTTTTTT.

V is TRBV19 and J is TRBJ2-3; 9 nucleotides agree with TRBD2. The CDR3 totals 15 residues. Germline CDR1 is LNHDA and CDR2 is SQIVND (reference sequence). The J segment lost 2 bases and the V segment lost 5 bases, leaving 5 bases of the junction unmatched. The CDR3 DNA reads as TGTGCCAGTAGTTCAAGCGGGGGGAACACAGATACGCAGTATTTT. Protein: CASSSSGGNTDTQYF. Supplemented by reference TRBV19 and TRBJ2-3, the full variable domain reads DGGITQSPKYLFRKEGQNVTLSCEQNLNHDAMYWYRQDPGQGLRLIYYSQIVNDFQKGDIAEGYSVSREKKESFPLTVTSAQKNPTAFYLCASSSSGGNTDTQYFGPGTRLTVL.

In this sample, this clonotype turned up a few times. The chain recombines TRBV27 with TRBJ2-1; tentative D call: TRBD2 (6 bases). Trimming removed 9 bases at V and 2 bases at J, with 20 bases between. The CDR3 consists of 16 residues. Germline loops: CDR1 MNHEY, CDR2 SMNVEV (reference sequence). The CDR3 coding sequence is TGTGCCAGTCACGGAGGGGCGGTAAGAGCCTACAATGAGCAGTTCTTC. Residues: CASHGGAVRAYNEQFF.

This clonotype came up a few times. This chain uses TRBV29-1 with TRBJ1-1; TRBD1 matches at 7 bases. CDR3 length equals 14 residues. V dropped 6 bases and J dropped 5; count of bases not matched to a gene: 12. Germline values: CDR1 SQVTM, CDR2 ANQGSEA. The CDR3 spells CSVSSTQGRTEAFF. The CDR3 coding sequence is TGCAGCGTGTCCTCCACACAGGGGCGGACTGAAGCTTTCTTT.

There are many counts of this clonotype. The chain employs TRBV19 and TRBJ1-2; possible D gene TRBD1, 5 bases. The length of the CDR3 is 15 residues. The V end lost 6 bases, the J end lost 0 bases, and 14 bases lay between the germline ends. Germline lookup yields CDR1 LNHDA and CDR2 SQIVND (reference sequence). The CDR3 nucleotides read TGTGCCAGTAGCGATAGGGGAAGAACTAACTATGGCTACACCTTC. This translates into CASSDRGRTNYGYTF.

The chain recombines TRBV19 with TRBJ2-7, with 7 positions matching TRBD1. The CDR3 runs 14 residues. Germline trimming cut 5 bases from V and 2 bases from J; bases unmatched to any gene: 6. Germline loops: CDR1 LNHDA, CDR2 SQIVND (reference sequence). DNA for the CDR3: TGTGCCAGTAGTCCGACAGGGCGAACCTACGAGCAGTACTTC. The encoded protein is CASSPTGRTYEQYF.

About this clonotype: This may be a read error, as it is one base from a much larger clone. The missing conserved phenylalanine or tryptophan at the end of this CDR3 makes a read error likely. The chain joins TRBV7-9 to TRBJ1-1, with D perhaps TRBD1 (6 bases). The V gene's germline CDR1 is SEHNR and CDR2 FQNEAQ (reference sequence). The germline V and J ends were trimmed by 3 bases and 5 bases, with 10 bases remaining between them. The CDR3 loop spans 13 amino acids. In DNA form, the CDR3 reads TGTGCCAGCAGCTTCACAGGGAGGACTGAAGCTTTCTCT. Its protein is CASSFTGRTEAFS.

The CDR3: CSVTRLAGRDKQYF. The CDR3 nucleotides are TGCAGCGTCACGAGACTAGCGGGACGGGACAAGCAGTACTTC. This rearrangement joins TRBV29-1 to TRBJ2-7; 11 nucleotides match TRBD2. This CDR3 comprises 14 residues. The germline CDR1 and CDR2 sequences are SQVTM and ANQGSEA. The J segment lost 8 bases and the V segment lost 6 bases, leaving 12 bases of the junction unmatched.

The chain links TRBV24-1 to TRBJ1-1; possible D gene TRBD1, 6 bases. The V and J ends lost 5 bases and 7 bases respectively, with 19 bases between them. The CDR3 sequence is 15 residues long. Germline V gene sequence: CDR1 KGHDR, CDR2 SFDVKD. CDR3 sequence: CATSGLDTGSIEAFF. The CDR3 DNA reads TGTGCCACCAGTGGCTTGGACACAGGGTCTATTGAAGCTTTCTTT.

The chain couples TRBV11-2 to TRBJ2-7; 10 bases match TRBD2. The V gene's germline CDR1 is SGHAT and CDR2 FQNNGV. The CDR3 is made up of 16 amino acids. The V segment lost 0 bases and the J segment 0 bases; nucleotides outside the gene matches: 2. CDR3 sequence: CASSLEPSGSSYEQYF. Written as DNA, the CDR3 is TGTGCCAGCAGCTTAGAACCTAGCGGGAGCTCCTACGAGCAGTACTTC.

The rearrangement links TRBV24-1 to TRBJ1-6, with 9 positions matching TRBD1. Germline V gene data show CDR1 as KGHDR and CDR2 as SFDVKD. The CDR3 has 15 amino acids. After removal of 3 bases from V and 8 bases from J, the junction contained 4 bases not matched to a gene. In nucleotides, the CDR3 is TGTGCCACCAGTGATGGGGACAGGGTGGATTCACCCCTCCACTTT. Encoded protein: CATSDGDRVDSPLHF.

V and J are TRBV10-3 and TRBJ2-7; a possible D gene is TRBD1 (6 bases). Per germline, CDR1 ENHRY and CDR2 SYGVKD. CDR3 size: 13 residues. Trimming pared 6 bases from V and 5 bases from J, leaving 14 bases between. The CDR3 spells CAISLQGSHEQYF. DNA for the CDR3: TGTGCCATCAGCTTACAGGGTTCCCACGAGCAGTACTTC.

This clonotype was found many times. The genes are TRBV7-2 and TRBJ1-3, with D tentatively TRBD1 (5 bases). V lost 0 bases to trimming and J lost 4 bases, with 10 bases between them. CDR1 is SGHTA and CDR2 is FQGNSA in the germline V gene. The CDR3 has 15 amino acids. Here the CDR3 reads CASSLAKGFGNTIYF. Written as DNA, the CDR3 is TGTGCCAGCAGCTTAGCGAAGGGGTTCGGAAACACCATATATTTT.

This clonotype was recorded at least ten times. V and J are TRBV25-1 and TRBJ1-4, with TRBD1 as a possible D gene (5 bases). Trimming cost V 4 bases and J 5 bases, with 5 bases left between them. The CDR3 extends over 12 amino acids. Germline V gene data show CDR1 as MGHDK and CDR2 as SYGVNS. CDR3 DNA: TGTGCCAGCAGTGGGGACAATGAAAAACTGTTTTTT. This gives the protein CASSGDNEKLFF.

This clonotype came up many times. The chain carries TRBV29-1 and TRBJ1-1; 8 bases are a match to TRBD1. V lost 4 bases and J lost 7; bases outside the gene matches: 8. Germline V gene data show CDR1 as SQVTM and CDR2 as ANQGSEA. The CDR3 covers 13 residues. The CDR3 DNA reads TGCAGCGTTGTCCGGGACAGGATGGGTGAAGCTTTCTTT. It encodes CSVVRDRMGEAFF.

The chain uses TRBV7-2 and TRBJ1-1; 11 nucleotides agree with TRBD1. The germline V gene encodes CDR1 SGHTA and CDR2 FQGNSA. This CDR3 is 15 amino acids long. With 6 bases clipped from V and 4 bases from J, the junction kept 7 bases outside the gene matches. In nucleotides, the CDR3 is TGTGCCAGCAGTCCAGCCGGGACAGGGGGCACTGAAGCTTTCTTT. As protein: CASSPAGTGGTEAFF.

This clonotype was observed at least ten times. The chain is built from TRBV6-5 and TRBJ2-3, with D possibly matching TRBD2 (5 bases). Trimming took 0 bases from V and 2 from J, leaving 9 bases between them. Germline CDR1 and CDR2: MNHEY and SVGAGI. The CDR3 sequence is 15 residues long. The CDR3 spells CASSYSRGYTDTQYF. Here the CDR3 DNA reads TGTGCCAGCAGTTACTCGCGCGGGTACACAGATACGCAGTATTTT.